A selection of T cell receptor beta chains follows, all from one sample in a study of T cells in Graves' hyperthyroidism and ophthalmopathy. In TCRdb, the multiplex PCR reads were re-called with MiXCR into one record per CDR3 protein. The table includes 250,000 to 400,000 distinct CDR3 sequences, roughly an eighth detected once. The sequencing sample was made of blood. The receptors stem from a woman aged 35 to 49 with Graves' ophthalmopathy. Both conserved end residues are part of each CDR3. The D gene is left open where the match is weak. Only some rows state a clone size, as once, few, many or a class for expanded clones.

j_call v_call clone_size d_call cdr3_nt cdr3_aa
TRBJ2-1 TRBV3-1 many . TGTGCCAGCAGCCCAGGGGCCGAGCAGTTCTTC CASSPGAEQFF
TRBJ2-5 TRBV20-1 few TRBD2 TGCAGTGCTAGAGATCGGTCCGGGGGGAGAATCCAGTACTTC CSARDRSGGRIQYF
TRBJ1-2 TRBV3-1 many . TGTGCCAGCAGCCGAAGTCAACAACCGGCCTATGGCTACACCTTC CASSRSQQPAYGYTF
TRBJ2-5 TRBV4-1 . . TGCGCCAGCAGCCAATATAGAGGTGGGGGGCAGGAGACCCAGTACTTC CASSQYRGGGQETQYF
TRBJ2-3 TRBV20-1 . TRBD2 TGCAGTGCTAGAGAGGACGGGAGGGGGACAGATACGCAGTATTTT CSAREDGRGTDTQYF
TRBJ1-1 TRBV7-2 many . TGTGCCAGCAGCTTCCGTCAGGGCCAGGGTCGGACTGAAGCTTTCTTT CASSFRQGQGRTEAFF
TRBJ2-2 TRBV20-1 few . TGCAGTGCTAGAGATGGACGCAGGGGGAACACCGGGGAGCTGTTTTTT CSARDGRRGNTGELFF
TRBJ1-2 TRBV20-1 many . TGCAGTGCCATAGGAGGGGCAGGGAACTATGGCTACACCTTC CSAIGGAGNYGYTF
TRBJ2-6 TRBV18 . . TGTGCCAGCTCACCAGGCCCGGGTAAGGGGGCCAACGTCCTGACTTTC CASSPGPGKGANVLTF
TRBJ2-3 TRBV19 many TRBD2 TGTGCCAGTAGCTCACCCAAGACTAGCTCGACAGATACGCAGTATTTT CASSSPKTSSTDTQYF
TRBJ2-7 TRBV7-2 many . TGTGCCAGCAGCCCATCGCGGTCGGGGTGGACACTTTCCCCCTCCTACGAGCAGTACTTC CASSPSRSGWTLSPSYEQYF
TRBJ2-5 TRBV15 many . TGTGCCACCAGCAGAGATCTAGGGGGTGGGGAGACCCAGTACTTC CATSRDLGGGETQYF
TRBJ1-1 TRBV3-1 many TRBD1 TGTGCCAGCAGCCAAGAAAGACAGGGCACTGAAGCTTTCTTT CASSQERQGTEAFF
TRBJ2-3 TRBV6-1 many . TGTGCCAGCAGCTTCAGCACTAGCACAGATACGCAGTATTTT CASSFSTSTDTQYF
TRBJ2-3 TRBV4-2 . . TGTGCCAGCAGCCAAGACTGGGCTAGCTTAGATACGCAGTATTTT CASSQDWASLDTQYF
TRBJ2-6 TRBV20-1 many . TGCAGTGCTAGAGCCGGGACCGCTAAATTCTCTGGGGCCAACGTCCTGACTTTC CSARAGTAKFSGANVLTF
TRBJ2-1 TRBV5-5 many . TGTGCCAGCAGCTCCGGTAACGACAGGGAGCAGTTCTTC CASSSGNDREQFF
TRBJ1-1 TRBV20-1 many . TGCAGTGCTAGGGAAACAGTTCCCTCCTTTAGGACTGAAGCTTTCTTT CSARETVPSFRTEAFF